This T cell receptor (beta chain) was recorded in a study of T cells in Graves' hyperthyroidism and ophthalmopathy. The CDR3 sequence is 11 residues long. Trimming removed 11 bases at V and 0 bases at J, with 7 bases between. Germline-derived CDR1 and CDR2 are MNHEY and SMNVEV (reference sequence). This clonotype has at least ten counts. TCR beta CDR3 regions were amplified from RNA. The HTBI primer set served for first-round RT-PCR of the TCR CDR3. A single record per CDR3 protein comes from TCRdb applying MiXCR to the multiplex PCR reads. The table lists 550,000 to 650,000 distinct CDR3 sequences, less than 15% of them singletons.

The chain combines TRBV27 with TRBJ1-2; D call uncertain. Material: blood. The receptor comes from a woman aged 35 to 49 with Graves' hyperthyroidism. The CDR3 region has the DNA TGTGCCCCCGGGACTAACTATGGCTACACCTTC. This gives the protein CAPGTNYGYTF.